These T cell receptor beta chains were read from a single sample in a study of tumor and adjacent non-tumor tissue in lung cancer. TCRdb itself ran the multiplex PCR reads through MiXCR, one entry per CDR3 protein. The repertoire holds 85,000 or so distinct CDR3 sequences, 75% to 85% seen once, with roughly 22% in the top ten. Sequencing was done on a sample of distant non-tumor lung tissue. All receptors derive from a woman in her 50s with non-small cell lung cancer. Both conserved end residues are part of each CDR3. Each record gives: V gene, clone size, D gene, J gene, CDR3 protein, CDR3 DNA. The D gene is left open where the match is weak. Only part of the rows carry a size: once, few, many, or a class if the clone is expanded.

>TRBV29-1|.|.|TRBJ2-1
CGAIGTGNEQSF
TGCGGCGCTATAGGTACAGGGAATGAGCAGTCCTTC
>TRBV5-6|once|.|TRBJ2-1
CASSLLQCVNEQFF
TGTGCCAGCAGCTTGCTGCAGTGTGTAAATGAGCAGTTCTTC
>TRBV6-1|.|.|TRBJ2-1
CASSGGMAPYNERFF
TGTGCCAGCAGTGGCGGGATGGCCCCCTACAATGAGCGGTTCTTC
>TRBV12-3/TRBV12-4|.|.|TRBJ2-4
CAGSLRTPHAKNIQYF
TGTGCCGGCAGTTTACGGACACCCCATGCCAAAAACATTCAGTACTTC
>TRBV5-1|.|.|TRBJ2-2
CASGPGAAANTEELFF
TGCGCCAGCGGACCCGGGGCAGCGGCGAACACCGAGGAGCTGTTTTTT
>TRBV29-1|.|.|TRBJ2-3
CSVVLVADTRYF
TGCAGCGTTGTTTTGGTAGCAGATACGCGGTATTTT
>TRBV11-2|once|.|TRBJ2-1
CAISLDYSGWHEQFF
TGTGCTATCAGCTTAGATTACAGCGGTTGGCATGAGCAGTTCTTC
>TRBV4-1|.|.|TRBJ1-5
CASSQVTGSNQLQHF
TGCGCCAGTAGCCAAGTAACCGGATCCAATCAGCTCCAGCATTTT
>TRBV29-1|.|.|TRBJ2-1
CSSGENNEQLF
TGTAGCTCGGGCGAAAACAATGAGCAGTTATTC
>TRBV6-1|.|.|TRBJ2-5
CASSRYPNETQYF
TGTGCTAGCAGTCGATACCCGAACGAGACCCAGTACTTC
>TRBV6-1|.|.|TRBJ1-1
CASSEIILNTEPFF
TGTGCCAGCAGTGAAATTATTTTGAACACTGAACCTTTCTTT
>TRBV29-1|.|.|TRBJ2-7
CSRRVGEDEQYF
TGCAGCAGACGAGTGGGAGAAGACGAGCAGTACTTC
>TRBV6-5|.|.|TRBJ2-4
CASSVLGPKNIQYF
TGTGCCAGCAGTGTCCTGGGGCCCAAAAACATTCAATACTTC
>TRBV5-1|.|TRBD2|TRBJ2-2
CASSLLTSGLVGELIF
TGCGCCAGCAGCTTGTTGACTAGCGGGCTGGTCGGGGAGCTGATTTTT
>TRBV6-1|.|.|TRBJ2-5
CASIGETLYF
TGCGCCAGCATTGGGGAGACCCTGTACTTC
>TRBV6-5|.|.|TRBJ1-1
CVSSLRTNRGTESFF
TGTGTCAGCAGTTTGCGCACAAATAGGGGCACTGAATCTTTCTTT
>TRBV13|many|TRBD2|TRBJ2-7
CASSLRGGTSGSAGYEQYF
TGTGCCAGCAGCCTTAGGGGGGGGACTAGCGGGAGTGCGGGCTACGAGCAGTACTTC
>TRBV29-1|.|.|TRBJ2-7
CNVFTDSYEQYF
TGCAACGTTTTTACTGACTCCTACGAGCAGTACTTC
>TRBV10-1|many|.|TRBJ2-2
CASSGDKNTGELFF
TGCGCCAGCAGTGGGGACAAGAACACCGGGGAGCTGTTTTTT
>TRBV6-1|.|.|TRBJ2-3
CTSSAQTGGFTDTQYF
TGTACCAGCAGTGCCCAGACGGGGGGCTTCACAGATACGCAGTATTTT
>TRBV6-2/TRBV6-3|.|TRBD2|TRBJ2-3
CASSFSRAGSIRSTGTQYF
TGTGCCAGCAGTTTCTCGAGAGCGGGGTCTATTCGAAGCACAGGTACGCAGTATTTT
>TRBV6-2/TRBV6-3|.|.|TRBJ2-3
CASSYTPQSGTDIQYF
TGTGCCAGCAGTTATACCCCTCAGTCGGGTACAGATATACAGTATTTT
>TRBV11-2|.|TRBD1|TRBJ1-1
CAGSLEWDSEAFF
TGCGCCGGCAGCTTAGAATGGGACAGTGAAGCTTTCTTT
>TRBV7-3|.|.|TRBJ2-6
CASSYSARANVLTF
TGTGCCAGCAGCTACAGTGCTAGGGCCAACGTCCTGACTTTC
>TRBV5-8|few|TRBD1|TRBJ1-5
CASIDRARGRPQHF
TGTGCCAGCATTGACAGGGCCCGGGGGCGGCCCCAGCATTTT
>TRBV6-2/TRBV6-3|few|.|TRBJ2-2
CANTKTGELFF
TGTGCCAACACTAAGACTGGGGAGCTGTTTTTT
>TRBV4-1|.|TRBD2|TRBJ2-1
CANSHSGLAGGPRYNEQFF
TGCGCCAACAGCCATTCGGGACTAGCGGGAGGGCCAAGATACAATGAGCAGTTCTTC
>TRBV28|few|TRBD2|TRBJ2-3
CASTPSGTSTDTQYF
TGTGCCAGCACTCCTAGCGGAACTAGCACAGATACGCAGTATTTT
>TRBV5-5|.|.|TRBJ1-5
CASDVNPDWNQPQHF
TGTGCCAGTGACGTTAACCCGGACTGGAATCAGCCCCAGCATTTT
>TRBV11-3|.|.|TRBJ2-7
CASSSRQDDEQYF
TGTGCCAGCAGCTCGAGACAGGACGACGAACAATACTTC
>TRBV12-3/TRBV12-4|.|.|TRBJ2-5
CASSWGQGAETHYF
.
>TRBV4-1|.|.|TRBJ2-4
CGSSQPARGTGRNIQYF
TGCGGCAGCAGCCAACCCGCTCGGGGGACCGGTAGGAACATTCAGTACTTC
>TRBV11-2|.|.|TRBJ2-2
CTRSFEKTGELFF
TGTACCCGCAGCTTCGAGAAGACCGGGGAGCTGTTTTTT
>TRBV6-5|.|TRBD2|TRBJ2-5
CTSRSLYISGSRETQYF
TGTACCAGCAGGTCCCTCTACATTAGCGGGAGTAGGGAGACCCAGTACTTC
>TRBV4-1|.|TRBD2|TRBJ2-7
CASGGLSGGERTYDQYF
TGCGCCAGCGGCGGGCTATCGGGAGGTGAAAGGACCTACGATCAGTACTTC
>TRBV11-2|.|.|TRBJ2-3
CASGLGPPGHHTQYF
TGTGCCAGCGGCCTAGGACCCCCAGGGCACCATACGCAGTATTTT
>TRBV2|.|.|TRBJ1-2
CANSDRGAPVNYGYTF
TGTGCCAACAGTGACCGGGGGGCGCCCGTTAACTATGGCTACACCTTC
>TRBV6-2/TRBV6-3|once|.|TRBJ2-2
CASNADTEELFF
TGTGCCAGCAACGCAGACACCGAGGAGCTGTTTTTT
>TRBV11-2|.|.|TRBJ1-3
CPRSAGMNFGNTIYF
TGTCCCAGGAGCGCAGGCATGAACTTTGGAAACACCATATATTTT
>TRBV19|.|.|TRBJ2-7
CASSPRTRDYEQYF
TGTGCCAGTAGTCCTAGGACAAGGGACTACGAGCAGTACTTC
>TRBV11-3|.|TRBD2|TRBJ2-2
CVSSSMTSRNTGELFF
TGTGTCAGCAGCTCAATGACTAGCAGAAACACCGGGGAGCTGTTTTTT
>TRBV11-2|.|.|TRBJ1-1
CVSSLPMLGTEAFF
TGTGTGAGCAGTTTGCCAATGCTGGGAACTGAAGCTTTCTTT
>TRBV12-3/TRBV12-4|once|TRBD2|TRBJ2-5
CASSTRISGRAWKTQYF
TGTGCAAGCAGTACTCGGATTAGCGGGAGGGCTTGGAAGACCCAGTACTTC
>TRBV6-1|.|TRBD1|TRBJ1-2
CASSVNEQGNYDYTF
TGTGCCAGCAGTGTAAACGAACAGGGGAACTATGACTACACCTTC
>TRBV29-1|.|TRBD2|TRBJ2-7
CSVDDLAGDEQYF
TGCAGCGTCGACGATCTAGCGGGAGACGAGCAGTACTTC
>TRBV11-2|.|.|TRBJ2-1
CVSILGASSGGGINEQFF
TGTGTCAGCATCTTAGGGGCTAGCTCGGGTGGTGGAATCAATGAGCAGTTCTTC
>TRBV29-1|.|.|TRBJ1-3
CNGRHNPTNTIYF
TGCAACGGCCGGCATAATCCGACAAACACCATATATTTT
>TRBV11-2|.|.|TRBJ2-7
CAGTLTDTAYEQCF
TGTGCCGGCACCCTGACGGACACTGCCTACGAGCAGTGCTTC
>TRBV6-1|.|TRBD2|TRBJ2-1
CASRKGLAGVNEQLF
TGTGCCAGCAGAAAGGGACTAGCGGGAGTCAATGAGCAGTTGTTT
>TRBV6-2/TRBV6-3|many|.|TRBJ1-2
CASSVSRGDAYGYTF
TGTGCCAGCTCAGTTTCAAGAGGGGATGCCTATGGCTACACCTTC
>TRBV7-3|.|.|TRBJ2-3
CASSLKASSHAGDTQYF
TGTGCCAGCAGCTTAAAGGCTAGCAGCCACGCCGGAGATACGCAGTATTTT
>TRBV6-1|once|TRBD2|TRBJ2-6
CAGGGGPNGANDMTF
TGTGCCGGCGGCGGGGGACCTAATGGGGCCAACGACATGACTTTC
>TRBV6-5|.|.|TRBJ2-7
CARSYMSEQYF
TGTGCTCGCAGTTACATGTCCGAGCAGTACTTC
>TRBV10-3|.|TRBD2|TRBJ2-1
CAISDVLAGGSEQFF
TGTGCCATCAGTGACGTACTAGCGGGAGGAAGTGAGCAGTTCTTC